The 6 T cell receptor beta chains in this list originate from one sample, sequenced in a study of spatial heterogeneity in lung cancer. TCRdb reanalysed the 5' RACE reads using MiXCR and keeps one entry per CDR3 protein. The data hold tens of thousands of distinct CDR3 sequences, with around an eighth observed a single time. Time point specified: sample taken at primary tumor resection. No cells were sorted before sequencing. The whole RNA sequenced was extracted from tumor, nontumor lung or frozen PBMC. Sequencing used PBMCs, obtained at surgery. The origin of the receptors is a male donor with early-stage non-small cell lung cancer.

J is TRBJ1-5 and V is TRBV11-2; 11 bases are shared with TRBD1. The CDR3 spans 15 residues. The germline CDR1 and CDR2 sequences are SGHAT and FQNNGV. V trimming: 6 bases; J trimming: 8 bases; junction bases outside the gene matches: 9. CDR3 amino acids: CASSQGQGDYEPQHF. DNA of the CDR3: TGTGCCAGCAGTCAGGGACAGGGGGATTATGAGCCCCAGCATTTT. The whole variable domain, remainder taken from reference TRBV11-2 and TRBJ1-5, is EAGVAQSPRYKIIEKRQSVAFWCNPISGHATLYWYQQILGQGPKLLIQFQNNGVVDDSQLPKDRFSAERLKGVDSTLKIQPAKLEDSAVYLCASSQGQGDYEPQHFGDGTRLSIL.

This clonotype was picked up many times. The genes are TRBV5-1 and TRBJ1-3; D not resolved. The germline CDR1 and CDR2 sequences are SGHRS and YFSETQ. The CDR3 covers 15 residues. Trimming left V 0 bases short and J 0 bases short, with 7 bases between. The CDR3 nucleotides read TGCGCCAGCAGCTTGGATGTAGTCTCTGGAAACACCATATATTTT. Translation gives CASSLDVVSGNTIYF. The whole variable domain, filled in from reference TRBV5-1 and TRBJ1-3, reads KAGVTQTPRYLIKTRGQQVTLSCSPISGHRSVSWYQQTPGQGLQFLFEYFSETQRNKGNFPGRFSGRQFSNSRSEMNVSTLELGDSALYLCASSLDVVSGNTIYFGEGSWLTVV.

In DNA, the CDR3 is TGTGCCAGCTCACCACCCGTGGGAATGAACACCGGGGAGCTGTTTTTT. This codes for CASSPPVGMNTGELFF. V is TRBV18 and J is TRBJ2-2; D remains ambiguous. The germline V and J ends were trimmed by 0 bases and 1 base, with 9 bases remaining between them. The CDR3 spans 16 residues. Germline loops: CDR1 KGHSH, CDR2 LQKENI.

This chain links TRBV5-1 with TRBJ2-7, with a weak D call TRBD1 (6 bases). CDR1 is SGHRS and CDR2 is YFSETQ in the germline V gene. V was clipped by 1 base and J by 7 bases, with 21 bases between them. This CDR3 has 16 residues. The CDR3 reads CASSLLLSGDPREQYF. In nucleotides, the CDR3 is TGCGCCAGCAGCTTGCTATTATCAGGGGACCCTAGGGAGCAGTACTTC.

The rearrangement uses TRBV20-1 and TRBJ2-5; D is undetermined. With 4 bases removed from V and 2 bases from J, the gap between germline ends came to 5 bases. The germline V gene encodes CDR1 DFQATT and CDR2 SNEGSKA (reference sequence). The CDR3 totals 11 residues. CDR3 bases: TGCAGTGCTACGTCACAAGAGACCCAGTACTTC. Its protein is CSATSQETQYF.

This clonotype has just a few counts. CDR3 sequence reads: CASSFGGARSYNEQFF. CDR3 coding DNA: TGTGCCAGCAGCTTCGGGGGAGCGAGGTCCTACAATGAGCAGTTCTTC. This rearrangement joins TRBV11-3 to TRBJ2-1; maybe TRBD2 (6 bases). Germline V gives CDR1 SGHNT, CDR2 YENEEA. The CDR3 loop spans 16 amino acids. V was pared by 3 bases and J by 1 base, with 13 bases between.